A single sample is the source of the 29 T cell receptor beta chains below, sequenced in a study of control samples from healthy donors and cancer patients. Sequenced by immunoSEQ multiplex PCR; TCRdb stores in-frame clones only, minus some. Found here are about 120,000 clones, roughly nine tenths of them singletons; the top ten hold approximately 1.1%. The specimen sequenced was PBMCs. Receptors were obtained from a woman between 50 and 59 years old with colorectal cancer.

This clone has a single count. The chain recombines TRBV7-6 with TRBJ1-1; unclear D gene. The V end lost 1 base, the J end lost 4 bases, and 7 bases lay between the germline ends. Germline CDR1 SGHVS, CDR2 FNYEAQ. The CDR3 loop spans 13 amino acids. In DNA form, the CDR3 reads TGTGCCAGCAGCTTAGGGGTTGGCACTGAAGCTTTCTTT. This codes for CASSLGVGTEAFF.

This clone occurred once. The chain couples TRBV6-5 to TRBJ2-5; D unclear. From germline, CDR1 is MNHEY and CDR2 SVGAGI. V was pared by 8 bases and J by 2 bases, with 12 bases between. This CDR3 is built from 13 residues. The CDR3 DNA is TGTGCCAGCCAGGAAGGACCGCAAGAGACCCAGTACTTC. It yields the protein CASQEGPQETQYF.

This sequence joins TRBV5-1 and TRBJ1-1, with 8 bases lining up with TRBD1. CDR3 length equals 14 residues. Germline assignment: CDR1 SGHRS and CDR2 YFSETQ. The V and J ends lost 4 bases and 4 bases, in that order; junction bases with no gene match: 6. Written as DNA, the CDR3 is TGCGCCAGCAGCAAAGACAGGGGTGGCACTGAAGCTTTCTTT. It codes for CASSKDRGGTEAFF.

This chain joins TRBV24-1 and TRBJ2-3; D remains ambiguous. V was clipped by 9 bases and J by 0 bases, with 12 bases between them. Per the germline V gene, CDR1 is KGHDR and CDR2 is SFDVKD. The CDR3 runs to 14 residues. CDR3 nucleotides: TGTGCCACCCAGACTGGTCCTAGCACAGATACGCAGTATTTT. Translated, it gives CATQTGPSTDTQYF.

Note on this clone: Germline and junction disagree at one end, which may indicate a read error. The chain combines TRBV23-1 with TRBJ1-2; 7 bases fit TRBD1. TRBV23-1 has ORF status, its function being uncertain. The CDR3 runs 14 residues. The CDR3 bases are TGCGCCAGCAGACAATACAGGGGTGGCTATGGCTACACCTTC. Its protein is CASRQYRGGYGYTF.

This clone was observed a handful of times. V usage is TRBV10-3 and J usage is TRBJ2-5; 11 bases align to TRBD2. V shed 2 bases, J shed 4 bases, and the junction held 6 bases outside the gene matches. The CDR3 length is 16 residues. From germline, CDR1 is ENHRY and CDR2 SYGVKD. CDR3 protein: CAISERGSGRGETQYF. CDR3 bases: TGTGCCATCAGTGAGCGGGGTAGCGGGAGGGGAGAGACCCAGTACTTC.

There are a few counts of this clone. Here the CDR3 DNA reads TGTGCCAGCAGCTACACAGGGCATAATTCACCCCTCCACTTT. Its protein product is CASSYTGHNSPLHF. The chain recombines TRBV7-3 with TRBJ1-6; possibly TRBD1 for D (6 bases). V shed 4 bases and J shed 5 bases, with 9 bases lying between them. The CDR3 sequence is 14 residues long. Germline V gene sequence: CDR1 SGHTA, CDR2 FQGTGA. Supplemented by reference TRBV7-3 and TRBJ1-6, the full variable domain reads GAGVSQTPSNKVTEKGKYVELRCDPISGHTALYWYRQSLGQGPEFLIYFQGTGAADDSGLPNDRFFAVRPEGSVSTLKIQRTERGDSAVYLCASSYTGHNSPLHFGNGTRLTVT.

J is TRBJ1-3 and V is TRBV19; D is ambiguous. CDR1 and CDR2 (germline): LNHDA, SQIVND (reference sequence). The V and J ends lost 4 bases and 0 bases respectively, with 13 bases between them. This CDR3 is 16 amino acids long. CDR3 in DNA: TGTGCCAGTAGTACGTGGTCCGTTTTCTCTGGAAACACCATATATTTT. It translates to CASSTWSVFSGNTIYF. Supplemented by reference TRBV19 and TRBJ1-3, the full variable domain reads DGGITQSPKYLFRKEGQNVTLSCEQNLNHDAMYWYRQDPGQGLRLIYYSQIVNDFQKGDIAEGYSVSREKKESFPLTVTSAQKNPTAFYLCASSTWSVFSGNTIYFGEGSWLTVV.

The chain couples TRBV2 to TRBJ2-2; 11 bases are shared with TRBD2. The CDR3 extends over 16 amino acids. V shed 4 bases and J 6 bases; nucleotides not matched to a gene: 7. Germline values: CDR1 SNHLY, CDR2 FYNNEI. The CDR3, as DNA: TGTGCCAGCAGTGCTAATAGCGGGAGGGCCTCCGGGGAGCTGTTTTTT. It yields the protein CASSANSGRASGELFF.

This rearrangement joins TRBV27 to TRBJ2-7; 9 bases line up with TRBD1. V lost 6 bases to trimming and J lost 3 bases; unmatched junction nucleotides: 12. In germline, CDR1 is MNHEY, CDR2 SMNVEV (reference sequence). The CDR3 is 16 amino acids. Written as DNA, the CDR3 is TGTGCCAGCAGGTACAGGGGGCGAGCTAGTCGCTACGAGCAGTACTTC. This sequence encodes CASRYRGRASRYEQYF.

CDR3 nucleotides: TGTGCCAGCAGCCAAAAGCGGGGTTTGGACCTCACAGATACGCAGTATTTT. This encodes CASSQKRGLDLTDTQYF. This chain uses TRBV28 with TRBJ2-3; TRBD2 matches at 7 bases. This CDR3 comprises 17 residues. Losses at the gene ends were 6 bases for V and 2 bases for J; bases not matched to a gene: 14. Germline assignment: CDR1 MDHEN and CDR2 SYDVKM.

V is TRBV28 and J is TRBJ1-2, with D perhaps TRBD1 (5 bases). This CDR3 is 13 amino acids long. Germline CDR1 MDHEN, CDR2 SYDVKM. Trimming stripped 4 bases from V and 5 bases from J, with 11 bases between. As DNA, the CDR3 is TGTGCCAGCAGTTCGGACATTGGATATGGCTACACCTTC. It translates to CASSSDIGYGYTF.

The V gene is TRBV5-1, the J gene TRBJ1-6; TRBD1 aligns across 10 bases. The V gene end was trimmed by 3 bases and the J gene end by 8 bases; junction bases not matched to a gene: 5. Germline V gives CDR1 SGHRS, CDR2 YFSETQ. The CDR3 runs 15 residues. The CDR3 DNA follows: TGCGCCAGCAGCTCCTCGGGACAGGGGTATTCACCCCTCCACTTT. As protein: CASSSSGQGYSPLHF.

This rearrangement joins TRBV7-2 to TRBJ2-3, with TRBD2 matching 11 bases. The CDR3 runs 19 residues. Germline trimming cut 5 bases from V and 6 bases from J; bases unmatched to any gene: 19. Germline V gene data show CDR1 as SGHTA and CDR2 as FQGNSA. The CDR3 nucleotides read TGTGCCAGCAGCGAACGGACTAGCGGGCTCATACCACCTACGGATACGCAGTATTTT. This codes for CASSERTSGLIPPTDTQYF.

This clone was observed a few times. The chain couples TRBV2 to TRBJ2-5, with 7 bases lining up with TRBD2. The CDR3 runs to 11 residues. CDR1 SNHLY and CDR2 FYNNEI come from the germline V gene. V dropped 8 bases and J dropped 6; count of bases not matched to a gene: 3. CDR3 loop: CASRTSQTQYF. CDR3 DNA sequence: TGTGCCAGCCGGACTAGTCAGACCCAGTACTTC.

This clone came up once. The chain carries TRBV5-6 and TRBJ1-2; no clear D gene. Germline CDR1 reads SGHDT; CDR2 reads YYEEEE. V shed 4 bases and J shed 6 bases, with 13 bases lying between them. This CDR3 is 13 amino acids long. The DNA of the CDR3 is TGTGCCAGCAGCCCCGCTGGGATGGATGGCTACACCTTC. This encodes CASSPAGMDGYTF.

As DNA, the CDR3 is TGTGCCAGCAGTTACGACAGTAACACCGGGGAGCTGTTTTTT. Amino acids: CASSYDSNTGELFF. The genes are TRBV6-5 and TRBJ2-2; TRBD1 might be the D (5 bases). With 2 bases removed from V and 2 bases from J, the gap between germline ends came to 6 bases. CDR1 is MNHEY, CDR2 SVGAGI, per germline. CDR3 length equals 14 residues.

J is TRBJ1-4 and V is TRBV28, with D perhaps TRBD1 (5 bases). The CDR3 runs 14 residues. V lost 6 bases to trimming and J lost 5 bases, with 13 bases between them. CDR1 and CDR2 (germline): MDHEN, SYDVKM. CDR3 amino acids: CASSQQDTNEKLFF. DNA for the CDR3: TGTGCCAGCAGCCAACAGGATACAAATGAAAAACTGTTTTTT.

The rearrangement links TRBV27 to TRBJ2-7, with D perhaps matching TRBD1 (5 bases). The CDR3 runs to 16 residues. Trimming removed 4 bases from V and 2 bases from J, with 18 bases in between. The germline gives CDR1 MNHEY, CDR2 SMNVEV (reference sequence). The CDR3 protein is CASSSPSQGQPYEQYF. The CDR3, as DNA: TGTGCCAGCAGTTCCCCCAGCCAGGGTCAGCCCTACGAGCAGTACTTC.

V usage is TRBV27 and J usage is TRBJ2-3; 10 nucleotides line up with TRBD2. Germline CDR1 is MNHEY and CDR2 is SMNVEV (reference sequence). Trimming removed 5 bases from V and 0 bases from J; junction bases left unmatched: 8. The CDR3 spans 17 residues. The CDR3 here is CASSTGVSGGSTDTQYF. The CDR3 region has the DNA TGTGCCAGCAGTACTGGGGTTAGCGGGGGGAGCACAGATACGCAGTATTTT.

This clone was seen once. This chain uses TRBV2 with TRBJ1-2; 7 bases are shared with TRBD1. The germline CDR1 and CDR2 sequences are SNHLY and FYNNEI. The CDR3 spans 13 residues. The trim removed 6 bases at V and 4 bases at J, leaving 5 bases unmatched. The CDR3 sequence is CASSGQELYGYTF. CDR3 DNA: TGTGCCAGCAGCGGACAGGAACTCTATGGCTACACCTTC.

The chain links TRBV19 to TRBJ1-2; D perhaps matches TRBD1 (6 bases). The germline CDR1 and CDR2 sequences are LNHDA and SQIVND (reference sequence). Trimming took 0 bases from V and 9 from J, leaving 14 bases between them. The CDR3 loop spans 14 amino acids. The CDR3 DNA follows: TGTGCCAGTAGTATAGATTACAGGGACGTACGCTACACCTTC. Translating gives CASSIDYRDVRYTF. Complete variable domain (other parts from reference TRBV19 and TRBJ1-2): DGGITQSPKYLFRKEGQNVTLSCEQNLNHDAMYWYRQDPGQGLRLIYYSQIVNDFQKGDIAEGYSVSREKKESFPLTVTSAQKNPTAFYLCASSIDYRDVRYTFGSGTRLTVV.

The chain carries TRBV19 and TRBJ1-1; the match to TRBD1 covers 9 bases. V was pared by 5 bases and J by 7 bases, with 8 bases of the junction left unmatched. The V gene's germline CDR1 is LNHDA and CDR2 SQIVND (reference sequence). The CDR3 has 14 amino acids. CDR3 sequence (DNA): TGTGCCAGTAGTGACAACAGGGGGCTCAGTGAAGCTTTCTTT. Protein sequence: CASSDNRGLSEAFF.

The CDR3 nucleotides read TGTGCCAGCAGCGTAGACCTAGCTGCGACCCAGTACTTC. This translates into CASSVDLAATQYF. The rearrangement links TRBV9 to TRBJ2-5; tentatively, D is TRBD2 (5 bases). Trimming removed 0 bases at V and 7 bases at J, with 10 bases between. This CDR3 has 13 residues. Per germline, CDR1 SGDLS and CDR2 YYNGEE.

The V call is TRBV18, the J call TRBJ1-5; 10 bases agree with TRBD1. Germline-derived CDR1 and CDR2 are KGHSH and LQKENI. There are 16 residues in the CDR3. The V segment lost 6 bases and the J segment 5 bases; nucleotides outside the gene matches: 10. CDR3 nucleotides: TGTGCCAGCTCCCTCGGGGGGACAGGGGTGGATCAGCCCCAGCATTTT. It yields the protein CASSLGGTGVDQPQHF.

This clone was recorded once. The V and J genes are TRBV28 and TRBJ2-7; tentatively, D is TRBD2 (6 bases). CDR3 length: 17 amino acids. V was pared by 5 bases and J by 2 bases, with 22 bases between. Germline assignment: CDR1 MDHEN and CDR2 SYDVKM. This CDR3 reads CASSLIRVRDWTYEQYF. The DNA of the CDR3 is TGTGCCAGCAGTCTCATTCGAGTCAGGGACTGGACCTACGAGCAGTACTTC.

This chain uses TRBV9 with TRBJ1-3; D gene uncertain. The V gene's germline CDR1 is SGDLS and CDR2 YYNGEE. Trimming took off 0 bases at V and 2 bases at J, with 9 bases between the two ends. The CDR3 has 15 amino acids. The CDR3 loop reads CASSVGELPGNTIYF. CDR3 sequence (DNA): TGTGCCAGCAGCGTAGGGGAGCTTCCTGGAAACACCATATATTTT.

This chain joins TRBV30 and TRBJ1-2; the D gene is possibly TRBD1 (5 bases). Germline V gene data show CDR1 as GTSNPN and CDR2 as SVGIG (reference sequence). The CDR3 totals 14 residues. Trimming shortened V by 2 bases and J by 0 bases, and 10 bases separated the two germline ends. CDR3 amino acids: CAWSRTNSNYGYTF. In nucleotides, the CDR3 is TGTGCCTGGAGTAGGACAAATTCTAACTATGGCTACACCTTC.

CDR3 residues: CAWTSGLEQFF. CDR3 sequence (DNA): TGTGCCTGGACAAGCGGGCTTGAGCAGTTCTTC. The chain has TRBV30 and TRBJ2-1, with a weak D call TRBD2 (6 bases). The germline V gene has CDR1 GTSNPN and CDR2 SVGIG (reference sequence). V lost 4 bases, J lost 9 bases, and 10 bases lay in between. This CDR3 has 11 residues.